The 4 T cell receptor beta chains below were found in one sample sequenced in a study of T cells in Graves' hyperthyroidism and ophthalmopathy. Amplified TCR beta CDR3 regions derived from RNA transcripts. Carried out on the TCR CDR3, a first-round RT-PCR used the HTBI primer set. TCRdb analysed the multiplex PCR reads with MiXCR anew, one entry per CDR3 protein. The sample lists approximately 700,000 distinct CDR3 sequences; 40% to 55% were seen once. Sequenced material: peripheral blood or thyroid tissue (not recorded which). The receptor set was obtained from an adult man with Graves' disease, either hyperthyroidism or ophthalmopathy (not recorded which).

This clonotype is a singleton in its sample. This sequence joins TRBV7-8 and TRBJ2-2; possibly TRBD1 for D (5 bases). The CDR3 spans 17 residues. Per germline, CDR1 SGHVS and CDR2 FQNEAQ. V lost 6 bases and J lost 0, with 17 bases in between. The CDR3 DNA is TGTGCCAGCAGTCAATTACAGGCGATAGCGAACACCGGGGAGCTGTTTTTT. Its protein product is CASSQLQAIANTGELFF.

V is TRBV9 and J is TRBJ2-7; weak D call: TRBD1 (6 bases). This CDR3 has 16 residues. The germline V gene has CDR1 SGDLS and CDR2 YYNGEE. With 0 bases removed from V and 0 bases from J, the gap between germline ends came to 13 bases. The CDR3 sequence: CASSVGTDLSSYEQYF. The CDR3 DNA is TGTGCCAGCAGCGTAGGGACAGATTTGAGCTCCTACGAGCAGTACTTC.

Regarding this clonotype: A junction end diverges from the germline sequence, so it may reflect a read error. V usage is TRBV15 and J usage is TRBJ2-6; 7 bases line up with TRBD1. This CDR3 comprises 11 residues. Germline CDR1 reads LNHNV; CDR2 reads YYDKDF (reference sequence). CDR3 amino acids: CATSTQTGKAF. DNA for the CDR3: TGTGCCACCAGCACTCAGACAGGGAAGGCTTTC.

Of note for this clonotype: At one of its ends the junction is not consistent with the germline gene, which may arise from a read error. The CDR3 spells CASSLGPGQGALEQYF. Written as DNA, the CDR3 is TGCGCCAGCAGCTTGGGACCGGGACAGGGGGCTCTCGAGCAGTACTTC. V usage is TRBV11-2 and J usage is TRBJ2-7; TRBD1 agrees at 12 bases. Germline values: CDR1 SGHAT, CDR2 FQNNGV. The CDR3 sequence is 16 residues long. Filled out from reference TRBV11-2 and TRBJ2-7, the complete variable domain reads EAGVAQSPRYKIIEKRQSVAFWCNPISGHATLYWYQQILGQGPKLLIQFQNNGVVDDSQLPKDRFSAERLKGVDSTLKIQPAKLEDSAVYLCASSLGPGQGALEQYFGPGTRLTVT.